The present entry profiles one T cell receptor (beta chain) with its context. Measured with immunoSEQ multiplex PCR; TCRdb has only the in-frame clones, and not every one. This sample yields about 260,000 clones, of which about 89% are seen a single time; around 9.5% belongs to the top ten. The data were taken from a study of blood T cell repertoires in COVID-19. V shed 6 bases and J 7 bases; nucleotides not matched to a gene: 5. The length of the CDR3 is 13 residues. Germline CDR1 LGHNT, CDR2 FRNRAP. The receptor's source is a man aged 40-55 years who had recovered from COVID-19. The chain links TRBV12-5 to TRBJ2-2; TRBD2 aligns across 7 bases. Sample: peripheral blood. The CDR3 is CASGPVAGGELFF. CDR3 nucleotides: TGTGCTAGTGGGCCCGTAGCGGGCGGGGAGCTGTTTTTT.